The 20 T cell receptor beta chains in this list originate from one sample, sequenced in a study of T-cell reconstitution after alpha-beta-depleted transplantation in children. Unique molecular identifiers were used in preparing the TCRbeta library. TCRdb redid the calling of the PCR reads with MiXCR, one entry per CDR3 protein. Of fewer than 150,000 distinct CDR3 sequences detected, 8% to 10% appear once; the ten largest clones hold 24%. The material was PBMCs, mostly from graft donor cells, obtained 180 days after TCRalphabeta/CD19-depleted stem cell transplant. The receptors were sampled from a girl under three years old who had a stem cell transplant for combined immunodeficiency, so the T cells may come from the graft donor.

This clonotype has a handful of counts. V usage is TRBV20-1 and J usage is TRBJ2-5; tentative D call: TRBD1 (5 bases). The CDR3 has 12 amino acids. V lost 6 bases and J lost 2, with 10 bases in between. The germline V gene encodes CDR1 DFQATT and CDR2 SNEGSKA (reference sequence). As DNA, the CDR3 is TGCAGTGCAAACCGACAGCAAGAGACCCAGTACTTC. Translating it yields CSANRQQETQYF.

The rearrangement links TRBV7-2 to TRBJ1-2; TRBD1 is a possible D gene (6 bases). CDR3 length: 16 residues. Germline V gene lookup returns CDR1 SGHTA and CDR2 FQGNSA. Trimming removed 5 bases at V and 2 bases at J, with 18 bases between. The CDR3 loop is CASSQQAGTPNYGYTF. The CDR3 nucleotides read TGTGCCAGCAGCCAACAAGCCGGGACACCCAACTATGGCTACACCTTC. The full variable domain, its missing parts supplied by reference TRBV7-2 and TRBJ1-2, is GAGVSQSPSNKVTEKGKDVELRCDPISGHTALYWYRQSLGQGLEFLIYFQGNSAPDKSGLPSDRFSAERTGGSVSTLTIQRTQQEDSAVYLCASSQQAGTPNYGYTFGSGTRLTVV.

This clonotype has a handful of counts. V gene TRBV11-3 combines with J gene TRBJ2-5; possibly TRBD2 for D (7 bases). Germline CDR1 and CDR2: SGHNT and YENEEA. V lost 1 base to trimming and J lost 10 bases, with 16 bases between them. The CDR3 is made up of 14 amino acids. The CDR3, as DNA: TGTGCCAGCAGCTTAGGGGGGGGCCGCGTGGTCCAGTACTTC. It yields the protein CASSLGGGRVVQYF.

V and J are TRBV7-2 and TRBJ2-7; no clear D. The germline CDR1 and CDR2 sequences are SGHTA and FQGNSA. The ends were cut back, 5 bases at V and 0 bases at J, with 5 bases in the middle. This CDR3 spans 12 amino acids. The CDR3 DNA sequence: TGTGCCAGCAGCCGGCGCTCCTACGAGCAGTACTTC. As protein: CASSRRSYEQYF.

The rearrangement uses TRBV20-1 and TRBJ1-1; the D is unclear. This CDR3 has 15 amino acids. Germline CDR1 and CDR2: DFQATT and SNEGSKA (reference sequence). V was pared by 0 bases and J by 2 bases, with 13 bases between. As DNA, the CDR3 is TGCAGTGCTAGAGACCGAGTGGGGAGCAACACTGAAGCTTTCTTT. Its protein is CSARDRVGSNTEAFF.

This CDR3 reads CSATSQGPYGYTF. The CDR3 DNA follows: TGCAGTGCTACGTCCCAGGGCCCCTATGGCTACACCTTC. The rearrangement links TRBV20-1 to TRBJ1-2, with a possible D match to TRBD1 (5 bases). There are 13 residues in the CDR3. Germline values: CDR1 DFQATT, CDR2 SNEGSKA (reference sequence). V was pared by 4 bases and J by 4 bases, with 13 bases between.

The chain links TRBV29-1 to TRBJ2-4, with D possibly matching TRBD2 (6 bases). In germline, CDR1 is SQVTM, CDR2 ANQGSEA. Trimming left V 6 bases short and J 2 bases short, with 11 bases between. The CDR3 length is 13 residues. CDR3 sequence reads: CSVTGRTKNIQYF. For the CDR3, the DNA is TGCAGCGTGACCGGGAGAACCAAAAACATTCAGTACTTC.

The V and J genes are TRBV6-1 and TRBJ2-5, with TRBD2 as a possible D gene (6 bases). V was clipped by 6 bases and J by 5 bases, with 16 bases between them. The CDR3 runs 14 residues. Germline CDR1 reads MNHNS; CDR2 reads SASEGT. The CDR3 DNA is TGTGCCAGCAGCCGCCGGGACTTGATGGAGACCCAGTACTTC. Amino acid sequence: CASSRRDLMETQYF.

The J gene is TRBJ2-2, the V gene TRBV6-5, with unresolved D. Germline loops: CDR1 MNHEY, CDR2 SVGAGI. V was trimmed by 1 base and J by 1 base, leaving 7 bases between them. The CDR3 length is 15 residues. The CDR3 loop reads CASSYFPGNTGELFF. The CDR3 DNA follows: TGTGCCAGCAGTTACTTCCCGGGGAACACCGGGGAGCTGTTTTTT.

This clonotype was detected a few times. The chain links TRBV5-1 to TRBJ2-1; D is unclear. This CDR3 spans 12 amino acids. The V gene lost 2 bases and the J gene lost 9 bases, with 9 bases spanning the gap. CDR1 is SGHRS, CDR2 YFSETQ, per germline. Here the CDR3 reads CASSFAETEQFF. As DNA, the CDR3 is TGCGCCAGCAGCTTTGCAGAGACTGAGCAGTTCTTC.

This clonotype was counted between two and nine times. The chain recombines TRBV5-1 with TRBJ2-1; 10 positions agree with TRBD1. With V trimmed by 0 bases and J by 7 bases, 1 base remained unmatched. Looked up from germline, CDR1 is SGHRS and CDR2 is YFSETQ. The CDR3 runs to 14 residues. The CDR3 coding sequence is TGCGCCAGCAGCTTGGGACAGGGGGCAAATGAGCAGTTCTTC. The encoded protein is CASSLGQGANEQFF.

This clonotype was seen more than once but under ten times. This chain joins TRBV7-2 and TRBJ1-1; TRBD1 aligns across 9 bases. Germline lookup yields CDR1 SGHTA and CDR2 FQGNSA. This CDR3 is built from 15 residues. J was trimmed by 10 bases and V by 1 base; bases with no gene match: 10. Here the CDR3 reads CASSLGGQGQLGAFF. The CDR3 DNA is TGTGCCAGCAGCTTAGGGGGACAGGGCCAACTTGGAGCTTTCTTT.

The gene calls are TRBV20-1 and TRBJ2-1; the match to TRBD2 covers 14 bases. V lost 6 bases and J lost 0; bases outside the gene matches: 10. There are 18 residues in the CDR3. Germline values: CDR1 DFQATT, CDR2 SNEGSKA (reference sequence). The CDR3 DNA follows: TGCAGTGCGCATCCGGGACTAGCGGGAGAGGACTCCTACAATGAGCAGTTCTTC. Amino acid sequence: CSAHPGLAGEDSYNEQFF.

This clonotype has only a few counts. This chain connects TRBV18 to TRBJ2-1; D is tentatively TRBD1 or TRBD2 (5 bases each). The V and J ends lost 0 bases and 0 bases respectively, with 15 bases between them. The CDR3 is 18 amino acids. Germline values: CDR1 KGHSH, CDR2 LQKENI. CDR3 DNA sequence: TGTGCCAGCTCACCACCGGGGGTACACCTTTACTCCTACAATGAGCAGTTCTTC. This codes for CASSPPGVHLYSYNEQFF. The variable domain in full, completed from reference TRBV18 and TRBJ2-1, reads NAGVMQNPRHLVRRRGQEARLRCSPMKGHSHVYWYRQLPEEGLKFMVYLQKENIIDESGMPKERFSAEFPKEGPSILRIQQVVRGDSAAYFCASSPPGVHLYSYNEQFFGPGTRLTVL.

About this clonotype itself: An end of the junction differs from the germline gene, which may be a read error. The J gene is TRBJ1-2, the V gene TRBV20-1; D is undetermined. CDR3 length: 14 amino acids. Germline V lookup: CDR1 DFQATT, CDR2 SNEGSKA (reference sequence). CDR3 bases: TGCAGTACTAGGAGAAACATAGCTAACTATGGCTACACCTTC. Translated, it gives CSTRRNIANYGYTF.

This rearrangement joins TRBV18 to TRBJ2-5; D is ambiguous. CDR1 and CDR2 (germline): KGHSH, LQKENI. This CDR3 region has 13 residues. Between the trimmed V and J ends, which lost 0 bases and 2 bases, there was a span of 4 bases. DNA of the CDR3: TGTGCCAGCTCACCACCGCATCAAGAGACCCAGTACTTC. Protein: CASSPPHQETQYF.

There are a few counts of this clonotype. The chain recombines TRBV20-1 with TRBJ2-1, with 7 bases fitting TRBD2. Trimming took 1 base from V and 4 from J; bases not matched to a gene: 4. Germline V gene lookup returns CDR1 DFQATT and CDR2 SNEGSKA (reference sequence). This CDR3 is built from 14 residues. The CDR3 DNA follows: TGCAGTGCTAGAGTTGGCGGGAGTTACAATGAGCAGTTCTTC. This sequence encodes CSARVGGSYNEQFF.

This clonotype was seen only a few times. The chain uses TRBV29-1 and TRBJ2-3; D perhaps matches TRBD1 (6 bases). Trimming left V 5 bases short and J 0 bases short, with 21 bases between. The CDR3 sequence is 17 residues long. Germline CDR1 and CDR2: SQVTM and ANQGSEA. Here the CDR3 DNA reads TGCAGCGTTAGGGCCCACAGGGCCCGACTCAGCACAGATACGCAGTATTTT. Amino acid sequence: CSVRAHRARLSTDTQYF.

This clonotype was seen more than once but under ten times. The J gene is TRBJ2-7, the V gene TRBV19; 10 bases are shared with TRBD2. J gave up 2 bases and V 5 bases, and 3 bases lay outside the gene matches. The CDR3 totals 14 residues. Per germline, CDR1 LNHDA and CDR2 SQIVND (reference sequence). The CDR3 loop reads CASSASGRAYEQYF. The CDR3, as DNA: TGTGCCAGTAGTGCTAGCGGGAGAGCCTACGAGCAGTACTTC. The full variable domain, rest sourced from reference TRBV19 and TRBJ2-7, is DGGITQSPKYLFRKEGQNVTLSCEQNLNHDAMYWYRQDPGQGLRLIYYSQIVNDFQKGDIAEGYSVSREKKESFPLTVTSAQKNPTAFYLCASSASGRAYEQYFGPGTRLTVT.

The rearrangement links TRBV20-1 to TRBJ1-2; no clear D. The CDR3 contains 12 residues. Trimming cost V 3 bases and J 4 bases, with 9 bases left between them. The germline V gene has CDR1 DFQATT and CDR2 SNEGSKA (reference sequence). As DNA, the CDR3 is TGCAGTGCTAGGGGCAGCTCCTATGGCTACACCTTC. This codes for CSARGSSYGYTF.